This T cell receptor beta chain was documented in a study of blood T cells in healthy people across ages. Through a sample-barcoded 5' primer and a J-beta primer mix, a second PCR was run for roughly 7 to 12 cycles. MiXCR was run by TCRdb on the 5' RACE reads, yielding one entry per CDR3 protein. The table has more than 500,000 distinct CDR3 sequences, 27% seen once. Germline CDR1 and CDR2: SQVTM and ANQGSEA. The CDR3 totals 14 residues. As regards this clonotype: At one of its ends the junction is not consistent with the germline gene, which may arise from a read error.

Total RNA was extracted at no less than 6 micrograms per sample. V gene TRBV29-1 combines with J gene TRBJ2-5; D remains unclear. Sequencing used blood. The sequence was obtained from a woman in her sixties or seventies in good health. CDR3 region: CSVLDKTSSYEQYF. DNA of the CDR3: TGCAGCGTTTTAGATAAGACATCCTCCTACGAGCAGTATTTC.